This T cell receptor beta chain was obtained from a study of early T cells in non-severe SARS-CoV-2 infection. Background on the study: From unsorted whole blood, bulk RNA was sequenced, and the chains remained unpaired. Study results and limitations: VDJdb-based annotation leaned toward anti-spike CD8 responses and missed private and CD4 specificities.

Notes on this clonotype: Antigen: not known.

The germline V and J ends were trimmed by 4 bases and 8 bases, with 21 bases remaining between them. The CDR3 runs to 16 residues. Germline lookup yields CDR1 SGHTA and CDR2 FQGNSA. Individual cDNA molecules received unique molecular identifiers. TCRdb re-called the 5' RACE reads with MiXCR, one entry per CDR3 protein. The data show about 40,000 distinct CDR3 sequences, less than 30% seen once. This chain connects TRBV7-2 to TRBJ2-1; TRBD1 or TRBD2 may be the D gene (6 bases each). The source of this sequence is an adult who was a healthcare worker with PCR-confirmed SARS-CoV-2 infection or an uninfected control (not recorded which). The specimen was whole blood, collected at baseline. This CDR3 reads CASSSYYSGAGYEQFF. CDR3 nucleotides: TGTGCCAGCAGCTCCTATTACTCGGGGGCTGGGTATGAGCAGTTCTTC.